These T cell receptor beta chains were read from a single sample in a study of Ad26.COV2.S vaccination and SARS-CoV-2 variants. Only in-frame clones appear in the TCRdb table, and some are missing; sequencing was by immunoSEQ multiplex PCR. Counted here are 410,000 or so clones, around 92% occurring once; the ten biggest clones make up around 1.7%. Here the sequenced sample was peripheral blood, taken in a trial of Ad26.COV2.S vaccine versus placebo. The receptors here all came from a person aged 18-60 years who received the Ad26.COV2.S COVID-19 vaccine or a placebo. The CDR3 runs from the conserved cysteine through the conserved F or W. The D gene is left open where the match is weak. Clone size appears in some rows only: once, few, many, or a class for an expanded clone.

cdr3_aa cdr3_nt j_call cdr3_length v_call clone_size d_call
CASSLGDSPRYPSEQYF TGTGCCAGCAGCTTAGGGGACAGCCCGCGTTACCCTAGCGAGCAGTACTTC TRBJ2-7 17 TRBV11-3 - TRBD1
CASSLSGTKSNQPQHF TGTGCCAGCTCACTCTCCGGGACAAAGAGCAATCAGCCCCAGCATTTT TRBJ1-5 16 TRBV18 once -
CASSQPELNTEAFF TGTGCCAGCAGCCAGCCCGAGTTGAACACTGAAGCTTTCTTT TRBJ1-1 14 TRBV4-2 - -
CAISEDRRGNTIYF TGTGCCATCAGTGAGGACAGGCGTGGAAACACCATATATTTT TRBJ1-3 14 TRBV10-3 - -
CASSFEQLNTEAFF TGTGCCAGCAGCTTCGAACAGCTAAACACTGAAGCTTTCTTT TRBJ1-1 14 TRBV7-9 once -
CASSPARVLETQYF TGTGCCAGCAGTCCCGCCCGGGTCCTGGAGACCCAGTACTTC TRBJ2-5 14 TRBV2 - -
CASREQGQGHGYTF TGCGCCAGCAGGGAACAGGGACAGGGTCATGGCTACACCTTC TRBJ1-2 14 TRBV10-2 once TRBD1
CASRPGIVGYTF TGTGCCAGCCGTCCCGGAATCGTCGGCTACACCTTC TRBJ1-2 12 TRBV6-5 - -
CASSQFTGTYTF TGCGCCAGCAGCCAATTCACAGGCACCTACACCTTC TRBJ1-2 12 TRBV4-3 - -
CASSDRWTLPYYEQYF TGTGCCAGCAGTGACCGGTGGACGCTACCCTACTACGAGCAGTACTTC TRBJ2-7 16 TRBV6-4 - -
CASSQYGRNTEAFF TGTGCCAGCAGCCAATACGGGAGGAACACTGAAGCTTTCTTT TRBJ1-1 14 TRBV14 - -
CASSPRIGPPNQPQHF TGCGCCAGCAGCCCAAGGATCGGCCCACCTAATCAGCCCCAGCATTTT TRBJ1-5 16 TRBV4-1 - -
CASSDTGQGYEQYF TGCGCCAGCAGTGATACGGGACAGGGGTACGAGCAGTACTTC TRBJ2-7 14 TRBV10-2 - TRBD1
CASSYSMSSYEQYF TGTGCCAGCAGTTACTCGATGAGCTCCTACGAGCAGTACTTC TRBJ2-7 14 TRBV6-5 - -
CASSLPSGVQETQYF TGCGCCAGCAGCTTGCCCAGCGGGGTTCAAGAGACCCAGTACTTC TRBJ2-5 15 TRBV5-1 - TRBD2
CASSQEGTGNEKLFF TGCGCCAGCAGCCAAGAGGGGACTGGAAATGAAAAACTGTTTTTT TRBJ1-4 15 TRBV4-3 - -
CASSLVPGQGRGYTF TGTGCCAGCAGCTTGGTTCCAGGGCAAGGTCGTGGCTACACCTTC TRBJ1-2 15 TRBV5-4 - -
CASSPGIGVQTQYF TGTGCCAGCAGCCCAGGGATAGGAGTACAGACCCAGTACTTC TRBJ2-5 14 TRBV9 - -
CASSFQQETQYF TGTGCCAGTAGTTTTCAGCAAGAGACCCAGTACTTC TRBJ2-5 12 TRBV19 - -
CASSDDLSITDTQYF TGTGCCAGTTCGGACGACTTATCGATCACAGATACGCAGTATTTT TRBJ2-3 15 TRBV19 - -
CASSQALQNWAGELFF TGCGCCAGCAGCCAAGCATTACAAAACTGGGCCGGGGAGCTGTTTTTT TRBJ2-2 16 TRBV4-3 - -
CASSYGVGTEAFF TGTGCCAGCAGTTACGGGGTGGGCACTGAAGCTTTCTTT TRBJ1-1 13 TRBV6-5 - -
CASSIQAPNEQFF TGTGCCAGTAGTATTCAGGCTCCGAATGAGCAGTTCTTC TRBJ2-1 13 TRBV19 - -
CASSESPGVTEAFF TGCGCCAGCAGTGAGTCGCCAGGGGTCACTGAAGCTTTCTTT TRBJ1-1 14 TRBV10-1 - -
CASRSSGGLNEQFF TGCGCCAGCAGATCAAGCGGGGGTCTCAATGAGCAGTTCTTC TRBJ2-1 14 TRBV10-1 - TRBD2
CASSLTTGASGTEAFF TGTGCCAGCTCACTAACGACAGGGGCGTCTGGCACTGAAGCTTTCTTT TRBJ1-1 16 TRBV18 - TRBD1
CASSEYMGGWDEQYF TGTGCCAGCAGTGAATATATGGGGGGCTGGGACGAGCAGTACTTC TRBJ2-7 15 TRBV25-1 - -
CASSMGGRQPQHF TGTGCCAGTAGTATGGGCGGCAGGCAGCCCCAGCATTTT TRBJ1-5 13 TRBV19 - -
CASSQGWPGMNTEAFF TGCGCCAGCAGCCAAGGGTGGCCAGGGATGAACACTGAAGCTTTCTTT TRBJ1-1 16 TRBV4-3 - -
CASSLAGAAASYEQYF TGCGCCAGCAGCTTGGCCGGGGCCGCCGCCTCCTACGAGCAGTACTTC TRBJ2-7 16 TRBV5-1 - -
CASSVEVRGFNEQFF TGTGCCAGCAGCGTAGAGGTCCGTGGGTTCAATGAGCAGTTCTTC TRBJ2-1 15 TRBV9 once -
CASSLGQGDYGYTF TGCGCCAGCAGCTTGGGTCAGGGAGACTATGGCTACACCTTC TRBJ1-2 14 TRBV5-1 - -
CASRPEEDSIDGYTF TGTGCCAGCAGGCCCGAGGAGGACAGCATTGATGGCTACACCTTC TRBJ1-2 15 TRBV6-5 - -
CASSIDRGPNIQYF TGTGCCAGCAGCATTGACAGGGGGCCGAACATTCAGTACTTC TRBJ2-4 14 TRBV7-8 - TRBD1
CATSRDLARNTGELFF TGTGCCACCAGCAGAGATCTGGCGAGGAACACCGGGGAGCTGTTTTTT TRBJ2-2 16 TRBV15 - -
CASSYFPGQGYEQYF TGTGCCAGCAGTTACTTTCCGGGACAAGGGTACGAGCAGTACTTC TRBJ2-7 15 TRBV6-2/TRBV6-3 - -
CASSSQGEQGPFF TGTGCCAGCAGCTCACAGGGGGAGCAAGGTCCCTTCTTC TRBJ2-1 13 TRBV11-3 - TRBD1
CAWSGFRVWEQYF TGTGCCTGGAGTGGGTTTAGGGTTTGGGAGCAGTACTTC TRBJ2-7 13 TRBV30 - -
CASSVAGRQGENEQFF TGTGCCAGCAGCGTAGCTGGCCGACAGGGGGAGAATGAGCAGTTCTTC TRBJ2-1 16 TRBV9 once TRBD1
CASSPSFYNEQFF TGTGCCAGCAGCCCGAGTTTCTACAATGAGCAGTTCTTC TRBJ2-1 13 TRBV5-4 - -
CASSYWASGDDTQYF TGTGCCAGCAGTTACTGGGCTAGCGGGGACGATACGCAGTATTTT TRBJ2-3 15 TRBV6-2/TRBV6-3 once TRBD2
CASSRNAGSDGYGLNIQYF TGCGCCAGCAGCCGCAACGCAGGATCGGACGGATACGGGTTGAACATTCAGTACTTC TRBJ2-4 19 TRBV5-1 - -
CSVSGTGLEAFF TGCAGCGTTTCCGGGACAGGGCTTGAAGCTTTCTTT TRBJ1-1 12 TRBV29-1 - TRBD1
CASSLDRTWEETQYF TGTGCCAGCAGCTTAGATAGGACCTGGGAAGAGACCCAGTACTTC TRBJ2-5 15 TRBV11-2 - -
CASSADQETQYF TGTGCCAGCTCGGCTGACCAAGAGACCCAGTACTTC TRBJ2-5 12 TRBV9 - -
CASSPGQGAVGTEAFF TGTGCCAGCAGCCCGGGACAGGGGGCAGTCGGCACTGAAGCTTTCTTT TRBJ1-1 16 TRBV11-3 - TRBD1
CAWSEGSGTLYGYTF TGTGCCTGGAGTGAGGGCAGTGGAACCCTCTATGGCTACACCTTC TRBJ1-2 15 TRBV30 - -
CASRRSGTVDNSPLHF TGTGCCAGCAGGCGGTCCGGGACAGTAGATAATTCACCCCTCCACTTT TRBJ1-6 16 TRBV7-9 - TRBD1
CASSPERGEQYF TGTGCCAGCAGCCCCGAGAGGGGCGAGCAGTACTTC TRBJ2-7 12 TRBV7-9 once -